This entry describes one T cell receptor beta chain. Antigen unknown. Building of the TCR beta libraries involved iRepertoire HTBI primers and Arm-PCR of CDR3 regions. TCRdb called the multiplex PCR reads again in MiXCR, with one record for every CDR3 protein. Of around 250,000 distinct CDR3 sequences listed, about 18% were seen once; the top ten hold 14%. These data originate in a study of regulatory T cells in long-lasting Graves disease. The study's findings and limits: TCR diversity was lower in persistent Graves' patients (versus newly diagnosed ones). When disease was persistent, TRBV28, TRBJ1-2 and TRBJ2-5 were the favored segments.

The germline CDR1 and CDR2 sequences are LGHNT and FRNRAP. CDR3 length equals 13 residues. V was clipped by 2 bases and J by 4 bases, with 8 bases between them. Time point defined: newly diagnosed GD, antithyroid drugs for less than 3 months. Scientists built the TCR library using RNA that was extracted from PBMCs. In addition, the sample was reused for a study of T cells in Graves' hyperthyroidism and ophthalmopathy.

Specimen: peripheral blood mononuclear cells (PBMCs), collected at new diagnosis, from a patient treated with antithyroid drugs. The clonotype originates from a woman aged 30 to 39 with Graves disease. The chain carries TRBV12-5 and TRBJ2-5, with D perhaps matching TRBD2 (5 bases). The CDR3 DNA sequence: TGTGCTAGTGGTTTGTCTGAGGGAGAGACCCAGTACTTC. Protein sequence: CASGLSEGETQYF.